Following are 2 T cell receptor beta chains from one sample sequenced in a study of early T cells in non-severe SARS-CoV-2 infection. From the 5' RACE reads, TCRdb called clonotypes with MiXCR, one entry per CDR3 protein. The sample lists tens of thousands of distinct CDR3 sequences, roughly 4% seen once, with around 4.4% in the top ten. Sequenced sample: whole blood. The receptor set was obtained from an adult who was a healthcare worker with PCR-confirmed SARS-CoV-2 infection or an uninfected control (not recorded which).

This clonotype was seen a handful of times. This chain joins TRBV12-3 or TRBV12-4 and TRBJ1-4; D may be TRBD1 (6 bases). The CDR3 spans 14 residues. V was clipped by 4 bases and J by 7 bases, with 13 bases between them. CDR3 in DNA: TGTGCCAGCAGTTGGCAGGGGACGATTGAAAAACTGTTTTTT. Its protein is CASSWQGTIEKLFF.

The CDR3 DNA reads TGTGCAAGTCGCACCCGAGGAGGGAATACAAACTATGGCTACACCTTC. This encodes CASRTRGGNTNYGYTF. The chain combines TRBV12-2 with TRBJ1-2. TRBV12-2 is deemed a pseudogene. The CDR3 spans 16 residues.